This TCR beta chain was profiled in a study of a mutant IDH1 vaccine in newly diagnosed glioma. Study-level information: Treatment recipients were approximately 60% male and around 40% female, and their mean age was roughly 40 years.

Time point noted: week 23, last vaccination. One vaccine dose held 300 ug of mutant IDH1 20-mer peptide and came with topical imiquimod. The germline gives CDR1 KGHSH, CDR2 LQKENI. The CDR3 is 13 residues long. V lost 1 base and J 2 bases, leaving 5 bases between the germline ends. Study outcomes and limitations: Of the patients, 80% to 95% had vaccine-induced immune responses.

TCRdb's copy holds only in-frame clones and misses some; the assay was immunoSEQ multiplex PCR. The sample lists around 56,000 clones, approximately 78% occurring once. With regard to this clone: What it binds is not known.

Sequenced material: PBMCs, taken from a glioma patient whose treatment included an IDH1 peptide vaccine. The chain couples TRBV18 to TRBJ1-2; D not resolved. This sequence was found in a woman between 40 and 55 years old with glioma. Some clones in this sample may be carry-over from other donors' samples. The CDR3 DNA reads as TGTGCCAGCTCACCACTCGCGAACTATGGCTACACCTTC. Translated: CASSPLANYGYTF.